The 30 T cell receptor beta chains listed next were all sequenced from one sample in a study of T cell responses to AZD1222 COVID-19 vaccine. The assay was immunoSEQ multiplex PCR, and TCRdb's table has in-frame clones only and misses some. The table shows roughly 58,000 clones, with roughly nine tenths occurring only once. The material sequenced was peripheral blood, taken 28 days after the second AZD1222 dose. The receptors shown here come from an adult who received the AZD1222 COVID-19 vaccine.

J is TRBJ2-2 and V is TRBV13, with TRBD1 matching 7 bases. After removal of 6 bases from V and 5 bases from J, the junction contained 15 bases not matched to a gene. The length of the CDR3 is 17 residues. Germline V gene data show CDR1 as PRHDT and CDR2 as FYEKMQ (reference sequence). CDR3 in DNA: TGTGCCAGCAGTTCATTCCCTGGACAGGCCGGGACCGGGGAGCTGTTTTTT. Translating it yields CASSSFPGQAGTGELFF.

This chain connects TRBV27 to TRBJ1-1, with D tentatively TRBD1 (6 bases). V lost 5 bases, J lost 0 bases, and 16 bases lay in between. This CDR3 has 16 residues. CDR1 is MNHEY, CDR2 SMNVEV, per germline (reference sequence). CDR3 sequence reads: CASSLARTVMNTEAFF. CDR3 in DNA: TGTGCCAGCAGTCTTGCTCGGACAGTCATGAACACTGAAGCTTTCTTT.

The chain employs TRBV19 and TRBJ1-2, with 8 bases aligning to TRBD1. The CDR3 has 13 amino acids. Germline trimming cut 9 bases from V and 8 bases from J; bases unmatched to any gene: 11. Germline CDR1 LNHDA, CDR2 SQIVND (reference sequence). This chain's CDR3 is CARNRGFLWGYTF. CDR3 coding DNA: TGTGCCAGAAACAGGGGGTTCCTATGGGGCTACACCTTC.

This clone occurred once. The genes are TRBV6-5 and TRBJ2-7; the D gene is possibly TRBD1 (6 bases). Germline V lookup: CDR1 MNHEY, CDR2 SVGAGI. The CDR3 is 16 amino acids. Trimming pared 0 bases from V and 4 bases from J, leaving 16 bases between. DNA of the CDR3: TGTGCCAGCAGTTACTCGGCCGGACAGACGTTATACGAGCAGTACTTC. Translating gives CASSYSAGQTLYEQYF.

The chain joins TRBV10-3 to TRBJ2-1, with D perhaps matching TRBD2 (7 bases). CDR3 length equals 14 residues. Germline V gene data show CDR1 as ENHRY and CDR2 as SYGVKD. Trimming cost V 7 bases and J 8 bases, with 18 bases left between them. The CDR3 nucleotides are TGTGCCATCAAACAGGGACGAGGGGGGGATGAGCAGTTCTTC. Its translation is CAIKQGRGGDEQFF.

This chain uses TRBV14 with TRBJ2-1; D possibly corresponds to TRBD2 (6 bases). CDR1 SGHDN and CDR2 FVKESK come from the germline V gene. CDR3 size: 17 residues. V was cut by 3 bases and J by 7 bases, with 22 bases left in between. The CDR3 here is CASSHGGWLGGRNEQFF. The CDR3 DNA reads TGTGCCAGCAGCCATGGGGGTTGGCTGGGAGGTCGGAATGAGCAGTTCTTC.

This chain uses TRBV18 with TRBJ1-6; D gene ambiguous. Trimming stripped 3 bases from V and 7 bases from J, with 10 bases between. The CDR3 has 14 amino acids. CDR1 and CDR2 (germline): KGHSH, LQKENI. The DNA of the CDR3 is TGTGCCAGCTCACCGTCCCTGAAAAATTCACCCCTCCACTTT. It yields the protein CASSPSLKNSPLHF.

The chain employs TRBV4-1 and TRBJ2-7; D not certain. The CDR3 totals 13 residues. The V and J ends lost 2 bases and 0 bases respectively, with 5 bases between them. Germline V CDR1 and CDR2: MGHRA, YSYEKL. CDR3: CASSQPLSYEQYF. The CDR3 bases are TGCGCCAGCAGCCAACCGCTCTCCTACGAGCAGTACTTC.

The chain couples TRBV24-1 to TRBJ2-3, with 10 bases aligning to TRBD2. CDR3 length: 18 residues. Germline loops: CDR1 KGHDR, CDR2 SFDVKD. V lost 1 base to trimming and J lost 2 bases; unmatched junction nucleotides: 8. CDR3: CATSDFPLGLADTDTQYF. In DNA form, the CDR3 reads TGTGCCACCAGTGATTTCCCCCTCGGACTAGCGGACACAGATACGCAGTATTTT.

V and J are TRBV7-2 and TRBJ2-2; no clear D gene. Germline CDR1 SGHTA, CDR2 FQGNSA. The CDR3 has 14 residues. V lost 6 bases, J lost 0 bases, and 8 bases lay in between. The CDR3 coding sequence is TGTGCCAGCAGAGGTCAGTCGAACACCGGGGAGCTGTTTTTT. Translated, it gives CASRGQSNTGELFF.

This sequence joins TRBV15 and TRBJ1-5, with a weak D call TRBD1 (6 bases). Germline V gives CDR1 LNHNV, CDR2 YYDKDF (reference sequence). The CDR3 sequence is 13 residues long. The V gene lost 5 bases and the J gene lost 4 bases, with 9 bases spanning the gap. CDR3 loop: CATSYQGNQPQHF. The CDR3 region has the DNA TGTGCCACCAGCTATCAGGGGAATCAGCCCCAGCATTTT.

There are a few counts of this clone. DNA for the CDR3: TGTGCCAGCAGTTTGAGAGTTCGTGAGCAGTTCTTC. Translating gives CASSLRVREQFF. V gene TRBV28 combines with J gene TRBJ2-1; D gene ambiguous. The germline V and J ends were trimmed by 3 bases and 9 bases, with 9 bases remaining between them. CDR1 MDHEN and CDR2 SYDVKM come from the germline V gene. The CDR3 covers 12 residues.

This chain uses TRBV28 with TRBJ2-5, with TRBD1 matching 10 bases. CDR3 length: 14 residues. After removal of 5 bases from V and 5 bases from J, the junction contained 5 bases not matched to a gene. The germline gives CDR1 MDHEN, CDR2 SYDVKM. CDR3 nucleotide sequence: TGTGCCAGCAGTCGACAGGGGGCAGGTGAGACCCAGTACTTC. Its protein is CASSRQGAGETQYF. Based on the CDR3 plus reference TRBV28 and TRBJ2-5, the full variable domain is DVKVTQSSRYLVKRTGEKVFLECVQDMDHENMFWYRQDPGLGLRLIYFSYDVKMKEKGDIPEGYSVSREKKERFSLILESASTNQTSMYLCASSRQGAGETQYFGPGTRLLVL.

This chain connects TRBV19 to TRBJ2-5, with 7 nucleotides matching TRBD1. J lost 1 base, V lost 3 bases, and 5 bases had no gene match. This CDR3 contains 15 residues. CDR1 and CDR2 (germline): LNHDA, SQIVND (reference sequence). The chain's CDR3 is CASSIMGQTQETQYF. The CDR3 DNA reads TGTGCCAGTAGTATCATGGGACAGACCCAAGAGACCCAGTACTTC.

The CDR3 DNA is TGTGCCAGCAGCGTAGTCCCTAGCGACGGGGAGCTGTTTTTT. Translating gives CASSVVPSDGELFF. V is TRBV9 and J is TRBJ2-2, with D tentatively TRBD2 (6 bases). Germline assignment: CDR1 SGDLS and CDR2 YYNGEE. V was clipped by 0 bases and J by 7 bases, with 10 bases between them. The CDR3 length is 14 residues.

The chain carries TRBV5-1 and TRBJ2-5; possibly TRBD2 for D (6 bases). V shed 5 bases and J shed 6 bases, with 17 bases lying between them. Germline assignment: CDR1 SGHRS and CDR2 YFSETQ. The CDR3 has 14 residues. The CDR3 sequence: CASRPGLREKTQYF. CDR3 coding DNA: TGCGCCAGCAGACCGGGACTTCGGGAGAAGACCCAGTACTTC. The full variable domain, its missing parts supplied by reference TRBV5-1 and TRBJ2-5, is KAGVTQTPRYLIKTRGQQVTLSCSPISGHRSVSWYQQTPGQGLQFLFEYFSETQRNKGNFPGRFSGRQFSNSRSEMNVSTLELGDSALYLCASRPGLREKTQYFGPGTRLLVL.

The rearrangement links TRBV21-1 to TRBJ2-7; the tabulated D call, TRBD1, remains unverified against the DNA. TRBV21-1 is a pseudogene. The CDR3 is made up of 16 amino acids. DNA for the CDR3: TGTGCCAGCAGCCCCCGGACAGGGGGGCCGTCCTACGAGCAGTACTTC. Translating gives CASSPRTGGPSYEQYF.

The chain has TRBV3-1 (or the pseudogene TRBV3-2) and TRBJ1-1, with unresolved D. This CDR3 contains 14 residues. The V and J ends lost 1 base and 5 bases respectively, with 11 bases between them. Germline values: CDR1 LGHDT, CDR2 YNNKEL (reference sequence). The CDR3 sequence: CASSQGGISTEAFF. The CDR3 DNA reads as TGTGCCAGCAGCCAAGGGGGTATTAGTACTGAAGCTTTCTTT.

In this sample, this clone turned up a few times. The rearrangement uses TRBV5-1 and TRBJ2-2; no reliable D call. Germline V gives CDR1 SGHRS, CDR2 YFSETQ. The CDR3 totals 13 residues. Trimming shortened V by 3 bases and J by 1 base, and 4 bases separated the two germline ends. DNA of the CDR3: TGCGCCAGCAGCTCCGGGAACACCGGGGAGCTGTTTTTT. Its protein product is CASSSGNTGELFF.

The CDR3 DNA reads TGCGCCAGCAGCCGGGCCGGGACTAGTATTGGAGATACGCAGTATTTT. It encodes CASSRAGTSIGDTQYF. This rearrangement joins TRBV4-3 to TRBJ2-3; 8 nucleotides line up with TRBD2. The CDR3 is 16 residues long. The germline gives CDR1 LGHNA, CDR2 YSLEER. J gave up 5 bases and V 4 bases, and 11 bases lay outside the gene matches.

The CDR3 is CASSISSGRTHEQYF. CDR3 coding DNA: TGTGCCAGTAGTATATCTAGCGGGAGGACCCACGAGCAGTACTTC. The chain combines TRBV19 with TRBJ2-7, with 11 bases identical to TRBD2. CDR3 length: 15 amino acids. The junction had 5 bases not matched to a gene; V was cut back by 2 bases and J by 5 bases. The germline V gene encodes CDR1 LNHDA and CDR2 SQIVND (reference sequence).

This chain connects TRBV6-1 to TRBJ1-2; D is undetermined. V lost 1 base and J 8 bases, leaving 11 bases between the germline ends. The CDR3 is made up of 13 amino acids. Germline V lookup: CDR1 MNHNS, CDR2 SASEGT. CDR3 sequence (DNA): TGTGCCAGCAGTGAAGGAGCTACCCGAGGCTACACCTTC. Translated: CASSEGATRGYTF.

This clone was seen once. The chain links TRBV2 to TRBJ1-5, with D uncertain. The CDR3 is 15 amino acids. Germline assignment: CDR1 SNHLY and CDR2 FYNNEI. Trimming left V 6 bases short and J 0 bases short, with 12 bases between. CDR3 sequence reads: CASSVGTASNQPQHF. The CDR3 region has the DNA TGTGCCAGCAGCGTCGGAACAGCTAGCAATCAGCCCCAGCATTTT.

This clone was recorded only once. The V gene is TRBV6-5, the J gene TRBJ1-3; D remains unclear. V was cut by 6 bases and J by 0 bases, with 9 bases left in between. Germline-derived CDR1 and CDR2 are MNHEY and SVGAGI. This CDR3 region has 14 residues. The CDR3 DNA follows: TGTGCCAGCAGGGATAGATTCTCTGGAAACACCATATATTTT. Protein: CASRDRFSGNTIYF.

The chain is built from TRBV11-2 and TRBJ2-7; TRBD1 aligns across 8 bases. Germline V gene lookup returns CDR1 SGHAT and CDR2 FQNNGV. The V gene end was trimmed by 1 base and the J gene end by 4 bases; junction bases not matched to a gene: 12. The CDR3 loop spans 17 amino acids. CDR3 region: CASSLVGSGQVIYEQYF. CDR3 bases: TGTGCCAGCAGCTTAGTAGGGTCGGGACAGGTTATTTACGAGCAGTACTTC.

The chain is built from TRBV15 and TRBJ2-7; the D gene could be TRBD1 or TRBD2 (5 bases each). In germline, CDR1 is LNHNV, CDR2 YYDKDF (reference sequence). Trimming removed 1 base from V and 7 bases from J, with 17 bases in between. The CDR3 has 15 amino acids. The CDR3 region is CATSRAGAPPLEQYF. The CDR3 nucleotides are TGTGCCACCAGCAGAGCCGGGGCTCCCCCCCTGGAGCAGTACTTC. Full variable domain (remainder filled in from reference TRBV15 and TRBJ2-7): DAMVIQNPRYQVTQFGKPVTLSCSQTLNHNVMYWYQQKSSQAPKLLFHYYDKDFNNEADTPDNFQSRRPNTSFCFLDIRSPGLGDTAMYLCATSRAGAPPLEQYFGPGTRLTVT.

The genes are TRBV19 and TRBJ2-3; TRBD2 matches at 8 bases. The CDR3 is 14 residues long. Germline V gene sequence: CDR1 LNHDA, CDR2 SQIVND (reference sequence). J lost 4 bases, V lost 6 bases, and 6 bases had no gene match. The CDR3 nucleotides are TGTGCCAGTAGGACTAAGCGGGAGCCAGATACGCAGTATTTT. Protein product: CASRTKREPDTQYF.

Notes on this clone: Other DNA sequences in this specimen translate into the identical CDR3. The chain combines TRBV9 with TRBJ1-5, with TRBD1 matching over 7 bases. Germline V gene data show CDR1 as SGDLS and CDR2 as YYNGEE. V lost 0 bases, J lost 4 bases, and 4 bases stayed unmatched. The CDR3 runs to 15 residues. Written as DNA, the CDR3 is TGTGCCAGCAGCGTAGGGGCAGGGGGAAATCAGCCCCAGCATTTT. Translated: CASSVGAGGNQPQHF.

This clone was detected only once. This sequence joins TRBV7-9 and TRBJ1-4, with D unclear. In germline, CDR1 is SEHNR, CDR2 FQNEAQ (reference sequence). The CDR3 is 11 amino acids. Trimming stripped 5 bases from V and 8 bases from J, with 6 bases between. CDR3 protein: CASSPVEKLFF. The CDR3 region has the DNA TGTGCCAGCAGCCCCGTGGAAAAACTGTTTTTT.

The rearrangement joins TRBV20-1 to TRBJ2-7, with unresolved D. Germline assignment: CDR1 DFQATT and CDR2 SNEGSKA (reference sequence). The CDR3 spans 11 residues. The ends were cut back, 2 bases at V and 5 bases at J, with 7 bases in the middle. DNA of the CDR3: TGCAGTGCTAGATCGGGTCACGAGCAGTACTTC. Its protein product is CSARSGHEQYF.